The 10 T cell receptor beta chains given below trace back to one sample, sequenced in a study of T cells in women clearing cervical HPV infection. Clones were sequenced by immunoSEQ multiplex PCR, and TCRdb holds only the in-frame ones, with some missing. The table lists tens of thousands of clones, with roughly 15% in the top ten. What was sequenced was blood buffy coat. Receptor source: a woman aged 18-70 years with a cervical HPV16 infection that either progressed to CIN3+ or cleared (not recorded which).

For this clone: The read ends 3 residues shy of where the CDR3 ends; the end is completed using the germline J gene. This chain joins TRBV30 and TRBJ1-6, with a weak D call TRBD1 (6 bases). CDR1 is GTSNPN and CDR2 is SVGIG in the germline V gene (reference sequence). CDR3 length equals 15 residues. The V end was cut by 0 bases, the J end by 9 bases, with 15 bases between. The sequenced CDR3 bases are TGTGCCTGGAGTGTCCGGGGGGCGCTGATTTCACCC. Translating it yields CAWSVRGALISP. The complete CDR3 protein is CAWSVRGALISPLHF.

Points on this clone: With the read ending 3 residues before the CDR3 end, the germline J gene is used to fill in that end. The chain uses TRBV2 and TRBJ2-1; the match to TRBD2 covers 10 bases. This CDR3 region has 16 residues. Per the germline V gene, CDR1 is SNHLY and CDR2 is FYNNEI. The trim removed 6 bases at V and 8 bases at J, leaving 13 bases unmatched. The covered CDR3 bases are TGTGCCAGCAGCTCACAGGGGAAAGCGGGGGGGCATGAG. It is translated as CASSSQGKAGGHE. The CDR3, in full, reads CASSSQGKAGGHEQFF.

As regards this clone: The CDR3 end is not reached by the read, which stops 3 residues before it; the germline J gene fills it in. The genes are TRBV5-3 and TRBJ1-5; no clear D gene. TRBV5-3 is filed as an ORF, its function uncertain. This CDR3 comprises 14 residues. Trimming removed 4 bases from V and 7 bases from J, with 15 bases in between. The CDR3 here is CARSLPRYRQPQHF. The sequenced CDR3 bases are TGTGCCAGAAGCCTCCCCCGATATCGGCAGCCC.

CDR3 DNA (partial): TGTGCCAGCAGCTTAGTACTCAACACTGAA. Amino acid sequence: CASSLVLNTE. The CDR3 in full is CASSLVLNTEAFF. The rearrangement uses TRBV7-9 and TRBJ1-1; D is undetermined. The read gets to within 3 residues of the CDR3 end, and the germline J gene fills in the rest. With 1 base removed from V and 2 bases from J, the gap between germline ends came to 5 bases. This CDR3 is built from 13 residues. Germline V gives CDR1 SEHNR, CDR2 FQNEAQ (reference sequence).

As concerns this clone: The read terminates 3 residues before the CDR3 end, so the remaining end is supplied by the germline J gene. The gene calls are TRBV30 and TRBJ1-2; D is possibly TRBD1 (5 bases). Germline CDR1 is GTSNPN and CDR2 is SVGIG (reference sequence). This CDR3 spans 15 amino acids. Trimming stripped 2 bases from V and 0 bases from J, with 13 bases between. The CDR3 loop is CAWSPYEGPNYGYTF. The DNA read from the CDR3 is TGTGCCTGGAGTCCCTATGAGGGGCCTAACTATGGC.

Remarks on this clone: Coverage ceases 3 residues before the CDR3 finishes, and the germline J gene fills in the end. J is TRBJ2-5 and V is TRBV4-2; 16 nucleotides align to TRBD2. The CDR3 extends over 17 amino acids. V lost 4 bases, J lost 2 bases, and 4 bases stayed unmatched. Germline V gene data show CDR1 as LGHNA and CDR2 as YNFKEQ. The CDR3 region is CASSRGTSGGVQETQYF. CDR3 bases read: TGTGCCAGCAGCCGAGGGACTAGCGGGGGGGTTCAAGAGACC.

In regard to this clone: The read gets to within 3 residues of the CDR3 end, and the germline J gene fills in the rest. The chain uses TRBV10-1 and TRBJ1-6; 8 bases fit TRBD1. There are 14 residues in the CDR3. Trimming cost V 2 bases and J 6 bases; bases outside gene matches: 0. The V gene's germline CDR1 is WNHNN and CDR2 SYGVQD (reference sequence). The CDR3 DNA, read in part, is TGCGCCAGCAGTGAGACAGGGGGTAATTCACCC. Its protein product is CASSETGGNSP. The entire CDR3 is CASSETGGNSPLHF.

Comments on this clone: The read comes to an end 3 residues before the CDR3 does, leaving the germline J gene to fill in the end. This sequence joins TRBV4-2 and TRBJ1-4, with 8 bases that match TRBD1. CDR1 and CDR2 (germline): LGHNA, YNFKEQ. CDR3 length: 18 amino acids. J gave up 1 base and V 4 bases, and 11 bases lay outside the gene matches. CDR3 bases read: TGTGCCAGCAGCCTGCGGGCACCAGGGGGCTTAACTAATGAAAAA. Its translation is CASSLRAPGGLTNEK. The complete CDR3 sequence is CASSLRAPGGLTNEKLFF.

As to this clone: The read stops 3 residues short of the end of the CDR3; the missing end is completed from the germline J gene. V gene TRBV7-8 combines with J gene TRBJ1-1; D might be TRBD1 (5 bases). The CDR3 spans 16 residues. Germline CDR1 is SGHVS and CDR2 is FQNEAQ. The CDR3 is CASSPGLAEAKNIAFF. Partial CDR3 DNA: TGTGCCAGCAGCCCGGGACTAGCGGAAGCCAAAAACATT.

Turning to this clone: The CDR3 is cut off 3 residues early in the read; its end comes from the germline J gene. The chain carries TRBV5-6 and TRBJ1-2, with D possibly TRBD1 on 5 matching bases. V lost 0 bases, J lost 3 bases, and 6 bases lay in between. The CDR3 totals 13 residues. Germline CDR1 is SGHDT and CDR2 is YYEEEE. CDR3 amino acids: CASSLGGHYGYTF. Incomplete CDR3 DNA: TGTGCCAGCAGCTTGGGGGGCCACTATGGC. Based on the CDR3 plus reference TRBV5-6 and TRBJ1-2, the full variable domain is DAGVTQSPTHLIKTRGQQVTLRCSPKSGHDTVSWYQQALGQGPQFIFQYYEEEERQRGNFPDRFSGHQFPNYSSELNVNALLLGDSALYLCASSLGGHYGYTFGSGTRLTVV.